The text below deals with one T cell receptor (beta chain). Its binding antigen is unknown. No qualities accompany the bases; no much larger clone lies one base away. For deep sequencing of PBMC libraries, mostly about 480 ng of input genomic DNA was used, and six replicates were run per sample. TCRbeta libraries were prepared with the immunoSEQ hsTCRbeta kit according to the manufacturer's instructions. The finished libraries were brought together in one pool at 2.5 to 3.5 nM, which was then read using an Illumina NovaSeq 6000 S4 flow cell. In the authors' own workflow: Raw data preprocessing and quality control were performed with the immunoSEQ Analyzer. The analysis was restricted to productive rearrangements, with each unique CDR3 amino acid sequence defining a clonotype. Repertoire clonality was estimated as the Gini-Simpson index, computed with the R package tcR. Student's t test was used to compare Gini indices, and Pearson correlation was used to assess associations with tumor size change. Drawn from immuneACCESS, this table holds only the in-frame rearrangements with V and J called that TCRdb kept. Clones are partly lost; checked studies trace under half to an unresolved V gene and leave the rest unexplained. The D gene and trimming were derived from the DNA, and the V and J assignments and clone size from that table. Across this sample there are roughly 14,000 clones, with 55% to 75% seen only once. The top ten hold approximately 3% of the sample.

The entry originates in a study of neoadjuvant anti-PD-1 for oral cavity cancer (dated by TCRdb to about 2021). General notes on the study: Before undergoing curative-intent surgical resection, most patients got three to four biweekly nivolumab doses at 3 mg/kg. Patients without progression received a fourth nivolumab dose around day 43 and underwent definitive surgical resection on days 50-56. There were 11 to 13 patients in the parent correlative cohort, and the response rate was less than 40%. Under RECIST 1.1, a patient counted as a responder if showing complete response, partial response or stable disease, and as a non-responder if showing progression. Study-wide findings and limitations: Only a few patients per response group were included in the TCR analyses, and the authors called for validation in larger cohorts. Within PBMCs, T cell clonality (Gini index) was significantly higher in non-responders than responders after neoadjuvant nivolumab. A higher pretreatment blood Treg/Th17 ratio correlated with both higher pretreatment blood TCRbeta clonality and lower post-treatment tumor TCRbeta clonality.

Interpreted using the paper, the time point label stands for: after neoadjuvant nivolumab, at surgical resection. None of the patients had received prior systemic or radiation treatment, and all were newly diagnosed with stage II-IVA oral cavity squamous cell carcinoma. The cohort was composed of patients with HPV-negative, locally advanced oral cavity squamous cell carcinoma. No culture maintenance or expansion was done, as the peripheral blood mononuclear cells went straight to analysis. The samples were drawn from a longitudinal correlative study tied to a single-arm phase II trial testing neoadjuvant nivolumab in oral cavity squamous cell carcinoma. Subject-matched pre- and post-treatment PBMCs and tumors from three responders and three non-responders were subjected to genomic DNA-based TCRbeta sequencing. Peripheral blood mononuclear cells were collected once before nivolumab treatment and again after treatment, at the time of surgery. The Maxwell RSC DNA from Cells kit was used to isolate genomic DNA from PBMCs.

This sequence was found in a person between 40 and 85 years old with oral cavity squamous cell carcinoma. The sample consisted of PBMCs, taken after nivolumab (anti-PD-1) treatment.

The CDR3 amino acid sequence is: CASSRWGGIYEQYF. The DNA is as follows: TGTGCCAGCAGTCGTTGGGGGGGTATCTACGAGCAGTACTTC. The sequence joins TRBV5-4 to TRBJ2-7; 7 junctional bases match TRBD2. Its CDR3 holds 14 amino acids, cysteine through phenylalanine. Solely the CDR3 DNA is kept, with 42 bases framed from the first base. Trimmed from V: 5 bases; trimmed from J: 3 bases; junction bases lacking a gene match: 8. The germline V gene (reference sequence) provides CDR1 SGHNT and CDR2 YYREEE.